This entry lists 8 T cell receptor beta chains sequenced from one sample in a study of T cells in narcolepsy. Repertoires were generated with immunoSEQ multiplex PCR, while TCRdb's copy carries only in-frame clones and drops some. Among roughly 16,000 clones listed, 85% to 90% were seen once. The sequencing sample was made of memory (CD45RA-) CD4+ T cells from blood. Receptor source: a human donor in good health.

The CDR3 DNA reads as TGCAGTGCCCACGGGTCCTACGAGCAGTACTTC. Translation gives CSAHGSYEQYF. The chain joins TRBV20-1 to TRBJ2-7, with D unclear. Between the trimmed V and J ends, which lost 6 bases and 1 base, there was a span of 7 bases. Germline V gene data show CDR1 as DFQATT and CDR2 as SNEGSKA (reference sequence). The CDR3 totals 11 residues.

The rearrangement joins TRBV27 to TRBJ2-4; possibly TRBD2 for D (5 bases). Germline CDR1 reads MNHEY; CDR2 reads SMNVEV (reference sequence). Trimming removed 6 bases at V and 9 bases at J, with 15 bases between. The CDR3 totals 13 residues. The CDR3 DNA reads TGTGCCAGCAGCCCCCGCGGAGGATCCATTCAGTACTTC. It encodes CASSPRGGSIQYF.

This clone was detected only once. This chain links TRBV9 with TRBJ1-6; D call uncertain. This CDR3 comprises 16 residues. The germline CDR1 and CDR2 sequences are SGDLS and YYNGEE. Trimming removed 0 bases from V and 0 bases from J, with 7 bases in between. CDR3 in DNA: TGTGCCAGCAGCGTAGCCAGTAGCTCCTATAATTCACCCCTCCACTTT. This encodes CASSVASSSYNSPLHF. Full variable domain (remainder filled in from reference TRBV9 and TRBJ1-6): DSGVTQTPKHLITATGQRVTLRCSPRSGDLSVYWYQQSLDQGLQFLIQYYNGEERAKGNILERFSAQQFPDLHSELNLSSLELGDSALYFCASSVASSSYNSPLHFGNGTRLTVT.

The chain carries TRBV25-1 and TRBJ2-5; a weak D match, TRBD1 (8 bases). The V end was cut by 5 bases, the J end by 4 bases, with 17 bases between. There are 15 residues in the CDR3. In germline, CDR1 is MGHDK, CDR2 SYGVNS. This chain's CDR3 is CASSTRQGRGETQYF. CDR3 DNA: TGTGCCAGCAGTACCCGACAGGGGAGGGGAGAGACCCAGTACTTC.

The sample holds one count of this clone. The chain combines TRBV4-2 with TRBJ1-1, with D possibly matching TRBD1 (6 bases). Trimming cost V 4 bases and J 4 bases, with 22 bases left between them. The CDR3 has 17 residues. Per the germline V gene, CDR1 is LGHNA and CDR2 is YNFKEQ. The CDR3 region is CASSPQDSITGFTEAFF. The CDR3 nucleotides read TGTGCCAGCAGCCCCCAAGACTCAATAACAGGGTTCACTGAAGCTTTCTTT.

This sequence joins TRBV5-1 and TRBJ2-5; possibly TRBD1 for D (5 bases). CDR3 length: 14 residues. The germline CDR1 and CDR2 sequences are SGHRS and YFSETQ. Deletions cut 6 bases from V and 4 bases from J, with 16 bases between. Written as DNA, the CDR3 is TGCGCCAGCACCCACCGAATGGGGCGAGAGACCCAGTACTTC. This encodes CASTHRMGRETQYF.

The chain joins TRBV6-6 to TRBJ2-5; maybe TRBD1 (5 bases). Germline CDR1 and CDR2: MNHNY and SVGAGI (reference sequence). With 7 bases removed from V and 2 bases from J, the gap between germline ends came to 11 bases. The CDR3 runs 13 residues. CDR3 nucleotide sequence: TGTGCCAGCACCTCGACAGCTCAAGAGACCCAGTACTTC. This translates into CASTSTAQETQYF.

This chain uses TRBV7-2 with TRBJ2-5; D ambiguous. CDR1 and CDR2 from the germline V gene are SGHTA and FQGNSA. There are 14 residues in the CDR3. Trimming removed 1 base from V and 5 bases from J, with 11 bases in between. This CDR3 reads CASSLVGPFETQYF. As DNA, the CDR3 is TGTGCCAGCAGCTTAGTAGGTCCCTTCGAGACCCAGTACTTC.